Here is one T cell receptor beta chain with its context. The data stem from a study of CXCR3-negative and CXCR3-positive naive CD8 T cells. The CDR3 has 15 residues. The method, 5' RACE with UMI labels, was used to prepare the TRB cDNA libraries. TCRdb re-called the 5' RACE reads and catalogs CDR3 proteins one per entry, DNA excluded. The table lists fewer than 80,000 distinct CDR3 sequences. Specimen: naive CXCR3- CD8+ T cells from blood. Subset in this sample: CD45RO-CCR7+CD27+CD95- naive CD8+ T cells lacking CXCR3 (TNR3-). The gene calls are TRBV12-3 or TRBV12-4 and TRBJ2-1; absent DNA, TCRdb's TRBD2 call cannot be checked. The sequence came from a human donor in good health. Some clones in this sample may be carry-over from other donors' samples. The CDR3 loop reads CATRPSAGGGGEQFF.